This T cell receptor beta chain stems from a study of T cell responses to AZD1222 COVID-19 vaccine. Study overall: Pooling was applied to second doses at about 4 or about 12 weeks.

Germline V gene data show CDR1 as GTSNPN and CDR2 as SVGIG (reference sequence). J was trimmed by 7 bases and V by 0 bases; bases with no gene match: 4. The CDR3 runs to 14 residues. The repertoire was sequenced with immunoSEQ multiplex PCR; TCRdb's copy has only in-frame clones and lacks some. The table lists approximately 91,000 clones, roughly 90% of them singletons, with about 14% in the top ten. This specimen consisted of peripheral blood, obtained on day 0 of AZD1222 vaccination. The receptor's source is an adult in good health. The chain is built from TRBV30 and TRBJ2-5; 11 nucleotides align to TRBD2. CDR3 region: CAWSVTSGAGTQYF. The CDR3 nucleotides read TGTGCCTGGAGTGTGACTAGCGGGGCCGGGACCCAGTACTTC. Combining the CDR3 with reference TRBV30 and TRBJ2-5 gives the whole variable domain SQTIHQWPATLVQPVGSPLSLECTVEGTSNPNLYWYRQAAGRGLQLLFYSVGIGQISSEVPQNLSASRPQDRQFILSSKKLLLSDSGFYLCAWSVTSGAGTQYFGPGTRLLVL.